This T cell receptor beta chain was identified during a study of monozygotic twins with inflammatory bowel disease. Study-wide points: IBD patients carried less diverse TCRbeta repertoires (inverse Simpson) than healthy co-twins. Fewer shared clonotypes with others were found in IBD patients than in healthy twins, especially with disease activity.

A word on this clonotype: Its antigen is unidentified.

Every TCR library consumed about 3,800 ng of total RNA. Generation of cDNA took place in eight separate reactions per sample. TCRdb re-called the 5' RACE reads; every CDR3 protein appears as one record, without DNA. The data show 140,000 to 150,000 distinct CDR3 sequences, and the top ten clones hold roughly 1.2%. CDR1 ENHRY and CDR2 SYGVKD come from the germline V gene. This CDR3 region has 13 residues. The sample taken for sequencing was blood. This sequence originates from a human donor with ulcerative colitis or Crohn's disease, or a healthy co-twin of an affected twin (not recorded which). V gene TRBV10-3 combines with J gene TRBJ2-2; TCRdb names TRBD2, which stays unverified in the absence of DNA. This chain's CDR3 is CAIPGGETGELFF.